Below are 5 T cell receptor beta chains sequenced from a single sample in a study of regulatory T cells in long-lasting Graves disease. Both iRepertoire HTBI primers and Arm-PCR of CDR3 regions were used to build the TCR beta libraries. TCRdb re-called the multiplex PCR reads through MiXCR, storing one row per CDR3 protein. The profile shows roughly 420,000 distinct CDR3 sequences, around 15% of them singletons. The time point here: newly diagnosed GD, antithyroid drugs for less than 3 months. Isolated PBMC RNA provided the starting material for the TCR library. Here the sequenced sample was peripheral blood mononuclear cells (PBMCs), taken at new diagnosis, from a patient treated with antithyroid drugs. The receptors were sampled from a female donor with Graves disease.

This clonotype was detected many times. The rearrangement links TRBV4-1 to TRBJ2-2; no definite D call. V shed 3 bases and J shed 0 bases, with 8 bases lying between them. This CDR3 has 15 amino acids. In germline, CDR1 is MGHRA, CDR2 YSYEKL. CDR3: CASSQVGTNTGELFF. CDR3 in DNA: TGCGCCAGCAGCCAGGTTGGAACGAACACCGGGGAGCTGTTTTTT.

This chain uses TRBV12-3 or TRBV12-4 with TRBJ2-5, with 13 bases aligning to TRBD2. Matching the DNA end better, TRBJ2-1 makes the J call doubtful. The CDR3 loop spans 14 amino acids. The CDR3 DNA reads TGTGCCAGCTCCCGGACTAGCGGGGGCCCTGAGCAGTTCTTC. Its protein product is CASSRTSGGPEQFF.

This clonotype was recorded a few times. The V gene is TRBV29-1, the J gene TRBJ1-4; D remains ambiguous. CDR3 length: 11 residues. Trimming removed 2 bases from V and 8 bases from J, with 6 bases in between. CDR1 and CDR2 (germline): SQVTM, ANQGSEA. The CDR3 spells CSVEYIEKLFF. CDR3 DNA: TGCAGCGTTGAATATATCGAAAAACTGTTTTTT.

In this sample, this clonotype turned up many times. The J gene is TRBJ2-7, the V gene TRBV7-9; D is perhaps TRBD2 (5 bases). Germline CDR1 is SEHNR and CDR2 is FQNEAQ (reference sequence). Trimming shortened V by 4 bases and J by 7 bases, and 11 bases separated the two germline ends. CDR3 length: 12 residues. For the CDR3, the DNA is TGTGCCAGCAGCTCTCTCGGGGAGGAGCAGTACTTC. Its protein product is CASSSLGEEQYF.

This clonotype was recorded many times. The chain uses TRBV27 and TRBJ2-3; 10 bases agree with TRBD1. Germline V gives CDR1 MNHEY, CDR2 SMNVEV (reference sequence). CDR3 length: 19 residues. Trimming cost V 4 bases and J 1 base; bases outside gene matches: 14. Written as DNA, the CDR3 is TGTGCCAGCAGTTCAAACCTGCTAGGGGACAGGGGCGGCACAGATACGCAGTATTTT. Translating gives CASSSNLLGDRGGTDTQYF.